This entry concerns a single T cell receptor beta chain. The V gene lost 3 bases and the J gene lost 6 bases, with 8 bases spanning the gap. CDR1 and CDR2 (germline): SNHLY, FYNNEI. The CDR3 covers 12 residues. The template for TCR beta VDJ and CDR3 sequence profiling was genomic DNA. TCRdb recomputed calls from the reads with MiXCR, one row per CDR3 protein. The table includes roughly 420,000 distinct CDR3 sequences, roughly 64% detected once. This record comes from a study of CD8+CD57+ T cells in acquired aplastic anemia. Study-wide background: DNA per sorted CD4+ or CD8+ sample ranged about 0.2 to 30 ug, averaging about 2.9 ug.

The TCR comes from a human donor in good health, serving as a control. The sequenced sample consisted of sorted CD4+, CD8+, or CD8+CD57+ T cells (not recorded which) from PBMCs. This chain joins TRBV2 and TRBJ1-1; D not certain. The CDR3 sequence: CASSEPPAEAFF. The CDR3 coding sequence is TGTGCCAGCAGTGAGCCACCCGCTGAAGCTTTCTTT. The variable domain in full, with the rest retrieved from reference TRBV2 and TRBJ1-1, is EPEVTQTPSHQVTQMGQEVILRCVPISNHLYFYWYRQILGQKVEFLVSFYNNEISEKSEIFDDQFSVERPDGSNFTLKIRSTKLEDSAMYFCASSEPPAEAFFGQGTRLTVV.